The entry that follows covers one T cell receptor beta chain sequence. Its antigen is unidentified. This entry is derived from a study of response to subunit inactivated influenza vaccine. Study-wide results and caveats: Seasonal influenza vaccination, on each occasion, was suggested by the authors to recruit few new T cells.

TCRdb independently ran MiXCR on the RT-PCR reads; one entry per CDR3 protein. The table lists more than 600,000 distinct CDR3 sequences, around a sixth of them singletons. The germline gives CDR1 SGHRS, CDR2 YFSETQ. The CDR3 loop spans 14 amino acids. Trimming stripped 4 bases from V and 0 bases from J, with 10 bases between. The clonotype comes from a man between 50 and 59 years old who received an inactivated influenza vaccine. The sample here was PBMCs from blood, taken less than 6 days after vaccination. The genes are TRBV5-1 and TRBJ2-5, with a weak D call TRBD1 (6 bases). Here the CDR3 reads CASSHGQHQETQYF. The CDR3 DNA is TGCGCCAGCAGCCATGGACAGCACCAAGAGACCCAGTACTTC.